These 28 T cell receptor beta chains were sequenced from one sample in a study of lymphopenia after photon versus proton radiotherapy. Sequencing used immunoSEQ multiplex PCR; TCRdb keeps in-frame clones, though not all of them. There are more than 70,000 clones in the sample; around 88% occur only once, and around 1.5% lies in the top ten. Specimen: peripheral blood, collected from a patient treated with proton-based radiotherapy. The receptors here all came from a man aged 55 to 70 with pancreatic cancer.

This clone was counted a single time. V is TRBV14 and J is TRBJ1-2; D is uncertain. The germline V and J ends were trimmed by 2 bases and 7 bases, with 11 bases remaining between them. CDR3 length: 13 amino acids. CDR1 SGHDN and CDR2 FVKESK come from the germline V gene. CDR3 loop: CASSQSGNGGYTF. CDR3 sequence (DNA): TGTGCCAGCAGCCAATCCGGGAATGGTGGCTACACCTTC.

The V gene is TRBV19, the J gene TRBJ2-7; D may be TRBD2 (5 bases). The V end was cut by 4 bases, the J end by 7 bases, with 14 bases between. The length of the CDR3 is 13 residues. Germline V CDR1 and CDR2: LNHDA, SQIVND (reference sequence). CDR3 amino acids: CASSTSIWREQYF. In nucleotides, the CDR3 is TGTGCCAGTAGTACAAGTATTTGGAGGGAGCAGTACTTC.

The chain combines TRBV7-2 with TRBJ1-6; D is possibly TRBD1 (6 bases). In germline, CDR1 is SGHTA, CDR2 FQGNSA. CDR3 size: 16 residues. Trimming removed 4 bases from V and 7 bases from J, with 17 bases in between. CDR3 nucleotide sequence: TGTGCCAGCAGCTACAGCATCAGGGGCGGAAATTCACCCCTCCACTTT. It specifies CASSYSIRGGNSPLHF.

V gene TRBV5-4 combines with J gene TRBJ2-3, with TRBD1 identical over 7 bases. Per germline, CDR1 SGHNT and CDR2 YYREEE (reference sequence). CDR3 length: 13 residues. V shed 4 bases and J 1 base; nucleotides not matched to a gene: 0. The CDR3 protein is CASSDRGTDTQYF. The CDR3 coding sequence is TGTGCCAGCAGCGACAGGGGCACAGATACGCAGTATTTT.

The rearrangement joins TRBV27 to TRBJ2-5, with a tentative D call TRBD2 (6 bases). V lost 3 bases, J lost 0 bases, and 14 bases lay in between. The length of the CDR3 is 16 residues. The germline gives CDR1 MNHEY, CDR2 SMNVEV (reference sequence). The CDR3 DNA reads TGTGCCAGCAGTTTTGGTCTAGCGTCGTACCAAGAGACCCAGTACTTC. It is translated as CASSFGLASYQETQYF.

This clone showed up just a few times. As DNA, the CDR3 is TGTGCCAGCAGCTTAGCCAGGGGGCAAGGGAACACTGAAGCTTTCTTT. Translating gives CASSLARGQGNTEAFF. The V gene is TRBV7-9, the J gene TRBJ1-1; the match to TRBD1 covers 8 bases. The CDR3 runs 16 residues. V gave up 0 bases and J gave up 1 base; unmatched junction bases: 4. In germline, CDR1 is SEHNR, CDR2 FQNEAQ (reference sequence).

The genes are TRBV4-1 and TRBJ2-7, with 7 bases matching TRBD1. Germline CDR1 and CDR2: MGHRA and YSYEKL. This CDR3 region has 14 residues. V dropped 3 bases and J dropped 7; count of bases not matched to a gene: 9. The CDR3 spells CASSQRQGVTEQYF. Written as DNA, the CDR3 is TGCGCCAGCAGCCAGCGGCAGGGGGTTACGGAGCAGTACTTC.

V gene TRBV11-2 combines with J gene TRBJ2-1; no clear D gene. Trimming cost V 3 bases and J 8 bases, with 14 bases left between them. There are 14 residues in the CDR3. From germline, CDR1 is SGHAT and CDR2 FQNNGV. The CDR3: CASSLIRRWHEQFF. CDR3 in DNA: TGTGCCAGCAGCTTGATCCGGAGATGGCATGAGCAGTTCTTC.

The chain combines TRBV5-6 with TRBJ2-2; 7 nucleotides align to TRBD1. The CDR3 has 15 amino acids. Trimming removed 3 bases from V and 3 bases from J; junction bases left unmatched: 5. In germline, CDR1 is SGHDT, CDR2 YYEEEE. In DNA, the CDR3 is TGTGCCAGCAGCTCGACAGGGTGGGACACCGGGGAGCTGTTTTTT. This sequence encodes CASSSTGWDTGELFF.

This clone was counted between two and nine times. The genes are TRBV6-5 and TRBJ2-7, with D possibly TRBD2 on 6 matching bases. Trimming pared 2 bases from V and 6 bases from J, leaving 17 bases between. The CDR3 contains 15 residues. Per germline, CDR1 MNHEY and CDR2 SVGAGI. The CDR3 bases are TGTGCCAGCAGTTACGATGGCGTGGGAGCGGGCGAGCAGTACTTC. This sequence encodes CASSYDGVGAGEQYF.

The gene calls are TRBV7-9 and TRBJ2-1; D may match TRBD1 or TRBD2 (6 bases each). Trimming removed 4 bases at V and 9 bases at J, with 13 bases between. Germline V lookup: CDR1 SEHNR, CDR2 FQNEAQ (reference sequence). CDR3 length: 13 amino acids. CDR3 sequence (DNA): TGTGCCAGCAGCTCCTATAAGGGGGGTGAGCAGTTCTTC. Encoded protein: CASSSYKGGEQFF. Looking up the rest from reference TRBV7-9 and TRBJ2-1 gives the full variable domain: DTGVSQNPRHKITKRGQNVTFRCDPISEHNRLYWYRQTLGQGPEFLTYFQNEAQLEKSRLLSDRFSAERPKGSFSTLEIQRTEQGDSAMYLCASSSYKGGEQFFGPGTRLTVL.

This clone came up a few times. CDR3 nucleotides: TGTGCCTGGAGTGGGGAGACCCAGTACTTC. This translates into CAWSGETQYF. The V and J genes are TRBV30 and TRBJ2-5; D remains ambiguous. Germline-derived CDR1 and CDR2 are GTSNPN and SVGIG (reference sequence). Trimming removed 1 base from V and 5 bases from J, with 2 bases in between. CDR3 length: 10 residues. The variable domain in full, completed from reference TRBV30 and TRBJ2-5, reads SQTIHQWPATLVQPVGSPLSLECTVEGTSNPNLYWYRQAAGRGLQLLFYSVGIGQISSEVPQNLSASRPQDRQFILSSKKLLLSDSGFYLCAWSGETQYFGPGTRLLVL.

The CDR3 bases are TGTGCCAGCAGATGGCTTTCCGGGGAGCTGTTTTTT. It encodes CASRWLSGELFF. V and J are TRBV6-1 and TRBJ2-2; D unclear. This CDR3 contains 12 residues. CDR1 and CDR2 from the germline V gene are MNHNS and SASEGT. The germline V and J ends were trimmed by 6 bases and 6 bases, with 8 bases remaining between them.

V gene TRBV29-1 combines with J gene TRBJ1-1; 8 nucleotides align to TRBD1. Germline V gene lookup returns CDR1 SQVTM and CDR2 ANQGSEA. V lost 3 bases and J lost 1; bases outside the gene matches: 1. The length of the CDR3 is 13 residues. This CDR3 reads CSVDGQGNTEAFF. The DNA for the CDR3 is TGCAGCGTTGATGGACAGGGGAACACTGAAGCTTTCTTT.

J is TRBJ1-5 and V is TRBV19; possibly TRBD1 for D (5 bases). With 5 bases removed from V and 3 bases from J, the gap between germline ends came to 14 bases. The V gene's germline CDR1 is LNHDA and CDR2 SQIVND (reference sequence). The CDR3 length is 15 residues. This CDR3 reads CASSRREGPNQPQHF. In DNA form, the CDR3 reads TGTGCCAGTAGTCGGCGGGAGGGACCCAATCAGCCCCAGCATTTT.

This rearrangement joins TRBV5-1 to TRBJ1-1, with TRBD1 identical over 10 bases. CDR1 SGHRS and CDR2 YFSETQ come from the germline V gene. V lost 6 bases to trimming and J lost 2 bases; unmatched junction nucleotides: 7. This CDR3 comprises 15 residues. CDR3 sequence: CASKNKTGGNTEAFF. The CDR3 DNA sequence: TGCGCCAGCAAAAATAAGACAGGGGGCAACACTGAAGCTTTCTTT.

The chain couples TRBV27 to TRBJ2-1; no clear D gene. The V gene lost 2 bases and the J gene lost 0 bases, with 14 bases spanning the gap. The CDR3 totals 17 residues. The germline gives CDR1 MNHEY, CDR2 SMNVEV (reference sequence). CDR3 loop: CASSLNLAESSYNEQFF. The DNA of the CDR3 is TGTGCCAGCAGTTTAAATCTTGCGGAAAGCTCCTACAATGAGCAGTTCTTC.

The V call is TRBV9, the J call TRBJ2-2; D is perhaps TRBD2 (6 bases). The CDR3 runs 15 residues. The V gene lost 0 bases and the J gene lost 4 bases, with 10 bases spanning the gap. Germline values: CDR1 SGDLS, CDR2 YYNGEE. Here the CDR3 DNA reads TGTGCCAGCAGCGTAGCTAGTAGCGGCACCGGGGAGCTGTTTTTT. Its translation: CASSVASSGTGELFF. The full variable domain, completed using reference TRBV9 and TRBJ2-2, is DSGVTQTPKHLITATGQRVTLRCSPRSGDLSVYWYQQSLDQGLQFLIQYYNGEERAKGNILERFSAQQFPDLHSELNLSSLELGDSALYFCASSVASSGTGELFFGEGSRLTVL.

The chain joins TRBV28 to TRBJ2-5; 11 nucleotides agree with TRBD1. This CDR3 has 15 amino acids. J was trimmed by 4 bases and V by 3 bases; bases with no gene match: 4. Germline CDR1 and CDR2: MDHEN and SYDVKM. The CDR3 loop is CASSLRGTGGETQYF. CDR3 nucleotide sequence: TGTGCCAGCAGTTTGAGGGGGACAGGGGGAGAGACCCAGTACTTC.

This chain links TRBV5-1 with TRBJ1-2, with TRBD1 as a possible D gene (5 bases). The CDR3 length is 15 residues. V lost 4 bases and J 2 bases, leaving 15 bases between the germline ends. CDR1 and CDR2 from the germline V gene are SGHRS and YFSETQ. As DNA, the CDR3 is TGCGCCAGCAGCCCCGGGCTGGGACTAAACTATGGCTACACCTTC. Translating gives CASSPGLGLNYGYTF. The full variable domain, completed using reference TRBV5-1 and TRBJ1-2, is KAGVTQTPRYLIKTRGQQVTLSCSPISGHRSVSWYQQTPGQGLQFLFEYFSETQRNKGNFPGRFSGRQFSNSRSEMNVSTLELGDSALYLCASSPGLGLNYGYTFGSGTRLTVV.

This chain joins TRBV27 and TRBJ2-3, with a possible D match to TRBD2 (6 bases). Germline V gives CDR1 MNHEY, CDR2 SMNVEV (reference sequence). V was pared by 0 bases and J by 3 bases, with 7 bases between. This CDR3 is 14 amino acids long. The CDR3 bases are TGTGCCAGCAGTTTATCCGCGGGGACAGATACGCAGTATTTT. Amino acids: CASSLSAGTDTQYF.

Written as DNA, the CDR3 is TGTGCCAGCAGTGAACGGGACGGGGACTCCTACGAGCAGTACTTC. This gives the protein CASSERDGDSYEQYF. The rearrangement uses TRBV6-1 and TRBJ2-7; D is possibly TRBD1 or TRBD2 (5 bases each). V lost 2 bases, J lost 0 bases, and 11 bases lay in between. The CDR3 extends over 15 amino acids. Germline values: CDR1 MNHNS, CDR2 SASEGT.

The chain carries TRBV5-4 and TRBJ1-2; no firm D call. Germline-derived CDR1 and CDR2 are SGHNT and YYREEE (reference sequence). The CDR3 has 14 amino acids. Trimming stripped 0 bases from V and 2 bases from J, with 8 bases between. Written as DNA, the CDR3 is TGTGCCAGCAGCTTGGTCCCGGAAAACTATGGCTACACCTTC. Protein: CASSLVPENYGYTF.

The chain has TRBV11-2 and TRBJ2-2, with D tentatively TRBD1 (6 bases). CDR1 and CDR2 (germline): SGHAT, FQNNGV. The V and J ends lost 3 bases and 5 bases respectively, with 10 bases between them. The CDR3 runs 14 residues. Written as DNA, the CDR3 is TGTGCCAGCAGCTTTCAGGGGTGGACCGGGGAGCTGTTTTTT. Translated: CASSFQGWTGELFF.

The V and J genes are TRBV7-2 and TRBJ2-7, with D perhaps assigned TRBD1 or TRBD2 (5 bases each). Germline CDR1 and CDR2: SGHTA and FQGNSA. With 0 bases removed from V and 2 bases from J, the gap between germline ends came to 14 bases. This CDR3 is 16 amino acids long. The CDR3 DNA is TGTGCCAGCAGCTTAGCATCTACGGGACCCCCCTACGAGCAGTACTTC. It encodes CASSLASTGPPYEQYF.

The chain combines TRBV11-2 with TRBJ1-4; 7 positions match TRBD1. CDR1 and CDR2 from the germline V gene are SGHAT and FQNNGV. The CDR3 consists of 15 residues. With V trimmed by 7 bases and J by 13 bases, 18 bases remained unmatched. The CDR3 coding sequence is TGTGCCAGCACCGTCGGGACAGCCGAACCCTCAAGACTGTTTTTT. It is translated as CASTVGTAEPSRLFF.

V gene TRBV6-1 combines with J gene TRBJ1-2, with D unclear. V was pared by 8 bases and J by 4 bases, with 14 bases between. The germline V gene has CDR1 MNHNS and CDR2 SASEGT. The CDR3 is made up of 13 amino acids. CDR3 residues: CASGRVIGYGYTF. The CDR3, as DNA: TGTGCCAGCGGAAGGGTCATAGGCTATGGCTACACCTTC.

The gene calls are TRBV13 and TRBJ2-7, with TRBD1 matching 7 bases. Germline CDR1 is PRHDT and CDR2 is FYEKMQ (reference sequence). The CDR3 has 14 residues. Unmatched junction bases numbered 6, after V lost 4 bases and J lost 3 bases. CDR3 nucleotides: TGTGCCAGCAGCTCCTGGGACAGTTTCTACGAGCAGTACTTC. Its translation is CASSSWDSFYEQYF.